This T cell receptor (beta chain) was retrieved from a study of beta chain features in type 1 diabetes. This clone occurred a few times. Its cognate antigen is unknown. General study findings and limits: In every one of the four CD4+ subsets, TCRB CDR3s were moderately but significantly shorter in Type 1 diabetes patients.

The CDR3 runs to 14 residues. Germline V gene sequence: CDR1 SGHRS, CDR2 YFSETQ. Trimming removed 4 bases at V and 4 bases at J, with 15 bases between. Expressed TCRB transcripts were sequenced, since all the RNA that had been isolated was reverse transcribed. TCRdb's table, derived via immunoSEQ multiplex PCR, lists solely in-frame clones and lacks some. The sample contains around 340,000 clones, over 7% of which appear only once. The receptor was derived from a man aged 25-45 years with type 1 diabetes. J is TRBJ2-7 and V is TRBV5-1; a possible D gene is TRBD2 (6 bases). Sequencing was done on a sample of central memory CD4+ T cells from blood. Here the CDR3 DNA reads TGCGCCAGCAGCACCTTGGACTACAGGTACGAGCAGTACTTC. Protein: CASSTLDYRYEQYF.